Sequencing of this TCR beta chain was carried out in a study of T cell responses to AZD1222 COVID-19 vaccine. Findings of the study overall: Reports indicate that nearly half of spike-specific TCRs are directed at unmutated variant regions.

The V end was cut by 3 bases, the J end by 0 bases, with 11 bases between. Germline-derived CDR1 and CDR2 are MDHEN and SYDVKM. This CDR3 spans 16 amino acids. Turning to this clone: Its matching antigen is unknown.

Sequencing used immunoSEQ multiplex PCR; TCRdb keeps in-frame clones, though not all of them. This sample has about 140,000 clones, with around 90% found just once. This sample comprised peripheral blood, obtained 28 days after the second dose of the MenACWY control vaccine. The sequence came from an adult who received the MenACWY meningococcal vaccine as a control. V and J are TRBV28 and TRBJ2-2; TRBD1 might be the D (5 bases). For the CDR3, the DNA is TGTGCCAGCAGTTTCGTAGGACAAACGAACACCGGGGAGCTGTTTTTT. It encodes CASSFVGQTNTGELFF.